This T cell receptor (beta chain) was sequenced for a study of cytomegalovirus exposure and HLA in healthy donors. Findings and limits, study-wide: Earlier analysis found most TCR beta V segments productive about 90% or about 30% of the time. Across HLA loci, a later analysis found differing TCR association rates, with DRB1 most and HLA-C fewest.

There are 13 residues in the CDR3. Germline lookup yields CDR1 SNHLY and CDR2 FYNNEI. 60 Vbeta and 13 Jbeta primers were used in PCR. Data came from immunoSEQ multiplex PCR; TCRdb stores just in-frame clones and leaves some out. The sample yields approximately 280,000 clones, around 90% seen once. As to this clone: What it binds is not known. The junction does not match germline at one end; this may be a read error.

The clonotype originates from a woman in her late teens or twenties in good health and CMV-seronegative. V is TRBV2 and J is TRBJ2-3; 8 positions agree with TRBD1. The sequenced material came from PBMCs. CDR3 residues: CASSENSGGAHHF. Here the CDR3 DNA reads TGTGCCAGCAGTGAAAACTCAGGGGGCGCGCACCATTTT.